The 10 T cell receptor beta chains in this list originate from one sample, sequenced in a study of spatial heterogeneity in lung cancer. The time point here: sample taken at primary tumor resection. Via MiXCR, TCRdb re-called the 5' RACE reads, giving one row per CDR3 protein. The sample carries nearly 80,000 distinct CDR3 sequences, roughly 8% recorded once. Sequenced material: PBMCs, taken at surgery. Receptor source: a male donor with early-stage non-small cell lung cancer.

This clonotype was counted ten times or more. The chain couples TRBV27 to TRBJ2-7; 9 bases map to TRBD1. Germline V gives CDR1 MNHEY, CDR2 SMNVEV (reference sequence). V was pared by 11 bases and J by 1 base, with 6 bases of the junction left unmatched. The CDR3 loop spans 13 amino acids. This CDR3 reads CAVRDRASYEQYF. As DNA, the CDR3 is TGTGCCGTGAGGGACAGGGCATCCTACGAGCAGTACTTC.

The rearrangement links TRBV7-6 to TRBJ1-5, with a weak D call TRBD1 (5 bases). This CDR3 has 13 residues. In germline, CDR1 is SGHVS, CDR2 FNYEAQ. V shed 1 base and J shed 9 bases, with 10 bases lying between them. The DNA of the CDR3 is TGTGCCAGCAGCTTAGTGGGGGGTGGGCCCCAGCATTTT. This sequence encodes CASSLVGGGPQHF.

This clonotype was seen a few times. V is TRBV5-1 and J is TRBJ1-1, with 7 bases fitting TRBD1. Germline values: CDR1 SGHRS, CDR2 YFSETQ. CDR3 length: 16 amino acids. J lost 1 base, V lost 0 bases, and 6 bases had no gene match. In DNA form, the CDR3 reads TGCGCCAGCAGCTTGGACGCAGGGGGGGCGAACACTGAAGCTTTCTTT. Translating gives CASSLDAGGANTEAFF. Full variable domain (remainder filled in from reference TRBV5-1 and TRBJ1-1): KAGVTQTPRYLIKTRGQQVTLSCSPISGHRSVSWYQQTPGQGLQFLFEYFSETQRNKGNFPGRFSGRQFSNSRSEMNVSTLELGDSALYLCASSLDAGGANTEAFFGQGTRLTVV.

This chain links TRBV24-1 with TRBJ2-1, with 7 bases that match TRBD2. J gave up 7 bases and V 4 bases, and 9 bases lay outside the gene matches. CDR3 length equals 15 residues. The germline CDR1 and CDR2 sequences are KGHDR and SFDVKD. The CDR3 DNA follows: TGTGCCACCAGTGAACTCGGGGGGACGGTAAATGAGCAGTTCTTC. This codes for CATSELGGTVNEQFF.

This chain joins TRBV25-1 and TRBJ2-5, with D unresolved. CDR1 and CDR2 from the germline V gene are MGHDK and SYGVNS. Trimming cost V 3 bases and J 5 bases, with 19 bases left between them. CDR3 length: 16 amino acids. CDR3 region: CASSDYRRGRTETQYF. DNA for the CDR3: TGTGCCAGCAGTGATTACCGCCGAGGCAGAACGGAGACCCAGTACTTC.

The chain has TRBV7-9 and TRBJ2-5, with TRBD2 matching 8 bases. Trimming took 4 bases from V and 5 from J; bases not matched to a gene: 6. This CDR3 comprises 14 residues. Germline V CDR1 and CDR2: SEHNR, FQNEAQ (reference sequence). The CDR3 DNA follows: TGTGCCAGCAGCTCACCGGGAGGGGGGGAGACCCAGTACTTC. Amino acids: CASSSPGGGETQYF.

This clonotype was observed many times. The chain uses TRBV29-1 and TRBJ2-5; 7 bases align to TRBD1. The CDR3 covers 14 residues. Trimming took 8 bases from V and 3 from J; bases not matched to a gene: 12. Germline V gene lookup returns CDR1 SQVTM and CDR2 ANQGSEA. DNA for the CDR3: TGCAGCTACAGCGACAGGGTCGGGAAAGAGACCCAGTACTTC. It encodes CSYSDRVGKETQYF.

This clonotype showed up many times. The CDR3 coding sequence is TGTGCCAGCAGTTACCAGGGCATGAACACTGAAGCTTTCTTT. Amino acids: CASSYQGMNTEAFF. The rearrangement links TRBV6-5 to TRBJ1-1; D is possibly TRBD1 (5 bases). The CDR3 length is 14 residues. From germline, CDR1 is MNHEY and CDR2 SVGAGI. Trimming shortened V by 2 bases and J by 0 bases, and 7 bases separated the two germline ends.

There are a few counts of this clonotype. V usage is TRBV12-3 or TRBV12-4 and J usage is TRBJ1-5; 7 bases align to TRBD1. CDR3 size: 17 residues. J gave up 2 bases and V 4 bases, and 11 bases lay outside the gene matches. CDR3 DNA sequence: TGTGCCAGCAGTTCCCCCCGGGACAGTCAGGGCAATCAGCCCCAGCATTTT. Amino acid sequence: CASSSPRDSQGNQPQHF.

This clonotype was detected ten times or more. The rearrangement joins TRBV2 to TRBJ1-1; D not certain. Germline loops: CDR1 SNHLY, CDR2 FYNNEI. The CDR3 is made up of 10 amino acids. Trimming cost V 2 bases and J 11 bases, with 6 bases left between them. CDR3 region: CASSELGAFF. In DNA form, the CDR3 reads TGTGCCAGCAGTGAACTTGGGGCTTTCTTT.